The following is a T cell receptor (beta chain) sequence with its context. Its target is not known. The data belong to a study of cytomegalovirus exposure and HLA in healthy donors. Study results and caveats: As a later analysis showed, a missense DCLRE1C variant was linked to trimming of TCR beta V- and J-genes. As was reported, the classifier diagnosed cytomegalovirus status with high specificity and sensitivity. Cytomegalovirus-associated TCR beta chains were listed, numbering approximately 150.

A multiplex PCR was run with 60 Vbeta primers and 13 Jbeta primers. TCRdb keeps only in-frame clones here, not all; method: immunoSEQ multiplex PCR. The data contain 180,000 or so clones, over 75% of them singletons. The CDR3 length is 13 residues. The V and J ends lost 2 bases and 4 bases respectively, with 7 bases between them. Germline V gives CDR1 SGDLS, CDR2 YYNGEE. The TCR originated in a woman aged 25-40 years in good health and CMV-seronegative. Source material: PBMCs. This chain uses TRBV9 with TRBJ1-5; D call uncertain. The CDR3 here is CASSVRGNQPQHF. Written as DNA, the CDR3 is TGTGCCAGCAGCGTGCGAGGGAATCAGCCCCAGCATTTT.